This TCR beta chain was observed in a study of shared clonotypes between healthy human individuals. CDR1 is SQVTM and CDR2 is ANQGSEA in the germline V gene. Between the trimmed V and J ends, which lost 1 base and 2 bases, there was a span of 8 bases. CDR3 length: 13 residues. Generated by immunoSEQ multiplex PCR, the TCRdb table keeps only in-frame clones and is missing some. The table has around 2.3 million clones, roughly 95% seen once. All the donors were Caucasian adults who lived in Nashville, Tennessee. Memory CD4+ cells were the fraction left after CD45RA+ naive selection. As regards this clone: The antigen is not known.

Study-wide points: Depth was large, yet rarefaction showed that sorted-subset sequencing was incomplete. Deeper or shallower sequencing was expected to change how clonotypes are shared among donors.

The specimen was naive CD4+ T cells sorted from blood. Subset denoted: CD45RA+ positively selected. The chain carries TRBV29-1 and TRBJ1-1, with D possibly matching TRBD1 (5 bases). The source is a man aged 18 to 35 in good health. As DNA, the CDR3 is TGCAGCGTTGAAGTTTGGGACAACACTGAAGCTTTCTTT. Translated: CSVEVWDNTEAFF.